This T cell receptor beta chain came from a study of shared clonotypes between healthy human individuals. Profiling relied on immunoSEQ multiplex PCR, and the TCRdb table lists in-frame clones only, not all of them. The repertoire holds around 640,000 clones, approximately 96% seen once, with around 0.1% in the top ten. Germline-derived CDR1 and CDR2 are DFQATT and SNEGSKA (reference sequence). This CDR3 is 10 amino acids long. The V gene lost 0 bases and the J gene lost 5 bases, with 2 bases spanning the gap. Naivety among CD8 cells was defined by CD45RO negativity and positive CCR7 selection, thereby excluding terminally differentiated effector memory CD45RA+ cells.

Sequenced: naive CD8+ T cells sorted from blood. The receptor comes from a woman aged 30 to 39 in good health. This chain joins TRBV20-1 and TRBJ2-7; D unresolved. The CDR3 nucleotides read TGCAGTGCTAGAGATCACGAGCAGTACTTC. Protein: CSARDHEQYF.